This T cell receptor beta chain is from a study of T cell responses to AZD1222 COVID-19 vaccine. Regarding the study as a whole: Baseline serostatus was positive in only five to seven AZD1222 recipients. Two AZD1222 doses significantly raised spike-specific TCR breadth and depth over controls. Spike-spanning, vaccine-associated CD4 TCRs were dominant at 160-218 and 743-854.

CDR1 ENHRY and CDR2 SYGVKD come from the germline V gene. The CDR3 contains 14 residues. V was clipped by 2 bases and J by 0 bases, with 8 bases between them. This clone was seen just once. The antigen remains undetermined. TCRdb keeps only in-frame clones here, not all; method: immunoSEQ multiplex PCR. The sample lists some 81,000 clones, approximately 85% occurring once. The specimen comprised peripheral blood, sampled 28 days after the second AZD1222 dose. The chain has TRBV10-3 and TRBJ2-7; D is unclear. This TCR derives from an adult who received the AZD1222 COVID-19 vaccine. The CDR3 DNA is TGTGCCATCAGTGAGGCAGGAAGCTCCTACGAGCAGTACTTC. This gives the protein CAISEAGSSYEQYF.